The rows below give T cell receptor beta chains drawn from one sample of a study of cytomegalovirus exposure and HLA in healthy donors. Clones were read by immunoSEQ multiplex PCR, and TCRdb kept only the in-frame ones, dropping some. The table lists about 160,000 clones, 81% of them singletons, with about 13% in the top ten. Sample: PBMCs. The receptor source for this set is a woman aged 45-59 years in good health and CMV-seronegative. The CDR3 runs from the conserved cysteine through the conserved F or W. A D gene is named only where the DNA matches it firmly. For some rows the clone size is stated as once, few or many, or as a class when expanded; others skip it.

d_call	v_call	clone_size	j_call	cdr3_nt	cdr3_aa
TRBD2	TRBV9	-	TRBJ2-4	TGTGCCAGCAGCGAAAGCGGGGGGGAAAACATTCAATACTTC	CASSESGGENIQYF
TRBD2	TRBV19	-	TRBJ2-2	TGTGCCAGTAGTGTGACTAGCGCCGACACCGGGGAGCTGTTTTTT	CASSVTSADTGELFF
TRBD1	TRBV10-3	-	TRBJ1-2	TGTGCCATCAGTGAAAATCGGGACAGGGGGCACGGCTACACCTTC	CAISENRDRGHGYTF
-	TRBV5-1	-	TRBJ1-1	TGCGCCAGCAGCTTGGCCGGTAGTGCTGAAGCTTTCTTT	CASSLAGSAEAFF
-	TRBV6-1	-	TRBJ2-2	TGTGCCAGCAGTGGACAGGTGTCCACAGCCGGGGAGCTGTTTTTT	CASSGQVSTAGELFF
-	TRBV29-1	-	TRBJ2-1	TGCAGCGCCCCGGACGGGGGTGAGCAGTTCTTC	CSAPDGGEQFF
-	TRBV7-6	few	TRBJ2-1	TGTGCCAGCAGCTTAGGGGGGGGGCTAAATGAGCAGTTCTTC	CASSLGGGLNEQFF
-	TRBV15	-	TRBJ1-5	TGTGCCACCAGCAGGGGCTATAGCAATCAGCCCCAGCATTTT	CATSRGYSNQPQHF
TRBD1	TRBV4-3	many	TRBJ1-1	TGCGCCAGCAGCAGGGAGACAGGGTATATGGGCACTGAAGCTTTCTTT	CASSRETGYMGTEAFF
-	TRBV4-3	-	TRBJ2-1	TGCGCCAGCAGCCAAGAGTGGGGGCAGAGTTACAATGAGCAGTTCTTC	CASSQEWGQSYNEQFF
TRBD2	TRBV6-5	few	TRBJ2-7	TGTGCCAGCAGTACCGAACTAGCGGGGCCCTACGAGCAGTACTTC	CASSTELAGPYEQYF
TRBD1	TRBV19	-	TRBJ1-1	TGTGCCAGTAGTATAACGGGACAGCGAGGAAACACTGAAGCTTTCTTT	CASSITGQRGNTEAFF
-	TRBV19	few	TRBJ1-3	TGTGCCAGTACCTTCACGGGCTCTGGAAACACCATATATTTT	CASTFTGSGNTIYF
TRBD1	TRBV10-3	-	TRBJ2-7	TGTGCCATCAGTGAGCTCCCAGGGGGATCCTACGAGCAGTACTTC	CAISELPGGSYEQYF
TRBD2	TRBV27	-	TRBJ2-2	TGTGCCAGCAGTTCATCCACTACTAGCGGGAGGGCCGCCGGGGAGCTGTTTTTT	CASSSSTTSGRAAGELFF
TRBD1	TRBV29-1	-	TRBJ2-1	TGCAGCGTTTCATCTTCGGACAGGGAACGGGAGTTCTTC	CSVSSSDREREFF
-	TRBV7-8	-	TRBJ1-1	TGTGCTAGCAGCTTAGACCCCCCGGGTCGGGCTTTCTTT	CASSLDPPGRAFF
-	TRBV2	-	TRBJ1-1	TGTGCCAGCAGTGCGCAGGGTATCGAAGCTTTCTTT	CASSAQGIEAFF
TRBD1	TRBV7-9	-	TRBJ1-4	TGTGCCAGCAGCCTCCGACAGGGGCCAACTAATGAAAAACTGTTTTTT	CASSLRQGPTNEKLFF
-	TRBV29-1	-	TRBJ1-1	TGCAGCGTTGTAGTGAACACTGAAGCTTTCTTT	CSVVVNTEAFF
-	TRBV9	-	TRBJ2-1	TGTGCCAGCAGCGCCCGAGGGGGAGTGGGTTACAATGAGCAGTTCTTC	CASSARGGVGYNEQFF
-	TRBV2	-	TRBJ1-2	TGTGCCAGCAGTGAATCCGAGGGGGTAGATGGCTACACCTTC	CASSESEGVDGYTF
TRBD2	TRBV7-9	-	TRBJ2-3	TGTGCCAGCAGCTTAGGACTAGCGAGTCTCACAGATACGCAGTATTTT	CASSLGLASLTDTQYF
-	TRBV28	-	TRBJ2-3	TGTGCCAGCAGTTTAACCCCGGGGGCAGATACGCAGTATTTT	CASSLTPGADTQYF
TRBD1	TRBV4-1	few	TRBJ2-7	TGCGCCAGCAGCCAAGGACCAGGGGGCGAGCAGTACTTC	CASSQGPGGEQYF
-	TRBV6-1	-	TRBJ1-1	TGTGCCAGCAGTGATAGACGGGAGAACACTGAAGCTTTCTTT	CASSDRRENTEAFF
-	TRBV7-2	-	TRBJ1-1	TGTGCCAGCAGCGAAACAGGGATCGAGGCTGAAGCTTTCTTT	CASSETGIEAEAFF
TRBD1	TRBV7-2	-	TRBJ1-1	TGTGCCAGCAGCGCAACACAGGGGGCCACTGAAGCTTTCTTT	CASSATQGATEAFF
TRBD1	TRBV6-6	-	TRBJ1-5	TGTGCCAGCACCGCCCGGGACAGAGGATATCAGCCCCAGCATTTT	CASTARDRGYQPQHF
-	TRBV27	-	TRBJ2-7	TGTGCCAGCAGTTTATCCGCGACGGCCGGGGAGCAGTACTTC	CASSLSATAGEQYF
-	TRBV10-2	few	TRBJ2-7	TGCGCCAGCAGTCCGGAGGGGACCTACGAGCAGTACTTC	CASSPEGTYEQYF
-	TRBV28	-	TRBJ2-7	TGTGCCAGCAGTGTCCGGGATCTGGGCGAGCAGTACTTC	CASSVRDLGEQYF
-	TRBV4-2	-	TRBJ2-2	TGTGCCAGCAGCCAAGCCCCAAACACCGGGGAGCTGTTTTTT	CASSQAPNTGELFF
-	TRBV4-1	-	TRBJ1-2	TGCGCCAGCAGCCACTCCGACTATGGCTACACCTTC	CASSHSDYGYTF
-	TRBV7-2	once	TRBJ1-5	TGTGCCAGCAGCTCCCTCGCAGGCCGGGGGACTCAGCCCCAGCATTTT	CASSSLAGRGTQPQHF
-	TRBV9	few	TRBJ2-3	TGTGCCAGCAGCGCCTCCAATTTACTCGATACGCAGTATTTT	CASSASNLLDTQYF
TRBD1	TRBV18	-	TRBJ2-7	TGTGCCAGCTCACAGACACAGGGGACGTACGAGCAGTACTTC	CASSQTQGTYEQYF
TRBD2	TRBV11-3	-	TRBJ2-2	TGTGCCAGCAGCCCAGGGAGCGGGAAAGGTGCCGGGGAGCTGTTTTTT	CASSPGSGKGAGELFF
TRBD1	TRBV9	-	TRBJ1-3	TGTGCCAGCAGCGTAGGAGGACAGGGTACTGGAAACACCATATATTTT	CASSVGGQGTGNTIYF
TRBD1	TRBV19	few	TRBJ1-5	TGTGCCAGTAGCCAGGGGGCAGTGGTTCAGCCCCAGCATTTT	CASSQGAVVQPQHF
-	TRBV6-1	-	TRBJ1-5	TGTGCCAGCAGTGACACTACCGCCGGGAGGCGCAATCAGCCCCAGCATTTT	CASSDTTAGRRNQPQHF
TRBD1	TRBV10-1	once	TRBJ1-2	TGCGCCAGCAGTGATGACAGGGGGCGTGGCTACACCTTC	CASSDDRGRGYTF
-	TRBV7-9	few	TRBJ2-1	TGTGCCAGCAGCTTAGAAAAAAATTCTTTGTTTTCGGGTTACAATGAGCAGTTCTTC	CASSLEKNSLFSGYNEQFF
-	TRBV2	-	TRBJ2-5	TGTGCCAGCAGTGAACTTGTGACCCAGTACTTC	CASSELVTQYF
-	TRBV6-5	-	TRBJ1-6	TGTGCCAGCAGTTACGGCGGCCAACAGCGGACACCCCTCCACTTT	CASSYGGQQRTPLHF
TRBD1	TRBV7-2	once	TRBJ1-1	TGTGCCAGCAGCGTAGCCCCGGGGCAGGGGGCCATGAACACTGAAGCTTTCTTT	CASSVAPGQGAMNTEAFF
-	TRBV15	-	TRBJ1-1	TGTGCCACCAGCAGAGATCGGGGGGGGACTGAAGCTTTCTTT	CATSRDRGGTEAFF
-	TRBV18	-	TRBJ2-7	TGTGCCAGCTCCCTGGGACAATCCTACGAGCAGTACTTC	CASSLGQSYEQYF
-	TRBV29-1	-	TRBJ2-1	TGCAGCGACTTAGGACAAACCTACAATGAGCAGTTCTTC	CSDLGQTYNEQFF
TRBD1	TRBV10-1	few	TRBJ2-7	TGCGCCAGCAGTGAGACAGGGGGCCGCTACGAGCAGTACTTC	CASSETGGRYEQYF
-	TRBV19	-	TRBJ2-1	TGTGCCAGCCAGGGCGGATACAATGAGCAGTTCTTC	CASQGGYNEQFF
TRBD2	TRBV9	-	TRBJ2-5	TGTGCCAGCAGCGTAGGGGATAGCGGGGAGACCCAGTACTTC	CASSVGDSGETQYF
TRBD2	TRBV10-3	once	TRBJ2-3	TGTGCCATCAGTGAGTCAGGGGCGGGAGGGTCGCAAGATACGCAGTATTTT	CAISESGAGGSQDTQYF
TRBD1	TRBV7-2	-	TRBJ2-5	TGTGCCAGCAGCTTTAATACAGGGGGAAAAGAGACCCAGTACTTC	CASSFNTGGKETQYF
TRBD1	TRBV7-2	-	TRBJ2-7	TGTGCCAGCAGCAAAGACGGGACAGGGTTTTTCGAGCAGTACTTC	CASSKDGTGFFEQYF